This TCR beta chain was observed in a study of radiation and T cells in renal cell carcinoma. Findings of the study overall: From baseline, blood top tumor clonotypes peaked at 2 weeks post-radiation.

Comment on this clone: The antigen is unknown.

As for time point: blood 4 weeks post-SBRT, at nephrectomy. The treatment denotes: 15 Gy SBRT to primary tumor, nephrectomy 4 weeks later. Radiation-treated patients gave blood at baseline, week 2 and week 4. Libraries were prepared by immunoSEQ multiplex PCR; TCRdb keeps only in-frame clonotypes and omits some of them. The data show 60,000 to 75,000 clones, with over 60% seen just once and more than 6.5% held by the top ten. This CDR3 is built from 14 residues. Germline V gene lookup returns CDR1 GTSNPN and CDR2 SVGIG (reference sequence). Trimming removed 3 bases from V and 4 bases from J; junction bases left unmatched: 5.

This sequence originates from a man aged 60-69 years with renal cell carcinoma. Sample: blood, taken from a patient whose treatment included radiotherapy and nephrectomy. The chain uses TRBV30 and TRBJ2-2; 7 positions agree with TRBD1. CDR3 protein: CAWREGATTGELFF. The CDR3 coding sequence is TGTGCCTGGAGAGAGGGGGCGACCACCGGGGAGCTGTTTTTT.